Sequencing of this T cell receptor (beta chain) was carried out in a study of tumor-infiltrating lymphocytes in primary liver carcinoma. Study information: Enrolled patients were male and female, aged 30 to 69 years. Every sample contained roughly 3.65 to 8 million productive TCRbeta reads, and these numbers were similar from one tissue type to another.

Study results and limitations: Blood had a significantly lower top-250-clone fraction than tumors did (p = 0.039). There was no comparison of CD4+ and CD8+ repertoires, as samples were bulk unsorted.

For this clonotype: Antigen specificity is unknown.

Researchers generated TCR beta cDNA from roughly 510 ng of total RNA, relying on a constant-region primer. Researchers made the TCR beta libraries by running three nested multiplex PCR rounds with slightly modified ARM-PCR. TCRdb ran MiXCR on the multiplex PCR reads and lists one entry per CDR3 protein. The sample includes about 200,000 distinct CDR3 sequences, 65% of them seen just once. Alongside blood RNA obtained from unsorted whole blood, germline DNA was also extracted. This TCR came from a woman aged 55-70 years with primary liver carcinoma and hepatitis B virus infection. Sequencing was performed on peripheral blood.

The CDR3 loop reads CASSGVGVGTEAFF. The CDR3 DNA reads as TGTGCCAGCAGTGGAGTCGGGGTAGGCACTGAAGCTTTCTTT. V and J are TRBV6-1 and TRBJ1-1, with no clear D. Trimming took off 4 bases at V and 4 bases at J, with 13 bases between the two ends. The germline V gene encodes CDR1 MNHNS and CDR2 SASEGT. The CDR3 runs 14 residues.